This TCR beta chain was captured by sequencing in a study of PD-1 blockade in classical Hodgkin lymphoma. Comment on this clone: Its antigen is not known.

TCRdb keeps only in-frame clones here, not all; method: immunoSEQ multiplex PCR. The table shows around 60,000 clones, with roughly 89% occurring only once. Germline CDR1 is SEHNR and CDR2 is FQNEAQ (reference sequence). With 2 bases removed from V and 4 bases from J, the gap between germline ends came to 8 bases. This CDR3 region has 13 residues. Time point given: cycle 4 day 1 (C4D1), after five to seven weeks of nivolumab. Brentuximab vedotin exposure varied, and every patient relapsed after autologous stem cell transplantation. Overall study findings and caveats: Newly diagnosed patients had diversity similar to the baseline diversity of complete responders.

Sequenced material: peripheral blood mononuclear cells (PBMCs), taken before the fourth cycle of nivolumab. The genes are TRBV7-9 and TRBJ1-1; the D is unclear. This TCR came from a human donor with classical Hodgkin lymphoma. CDR3 nucleotides: TGTGCCAGCAGCTTATACGCGGGCACTGAAGCTTTCTTT. It is translated as CASSLYAGTEAFF.